The following is a T cell receptor (beta chain) sequence with its context. The table lists this clonotype with many counts. Its cognate antigen has yet to be identified. Base qualities are not at hand, and no much larger clone is one base apart. This sample is part of a study of response to subunit inactivated influenza vaccine listed by TCRdb under 2018. Study-level background: Deep quantitative T cell receptor repertoire profiling was used in the study to track responses to a trivalent subunit inactivated influenza vaccine.

Study-wide findings and limitations: The authors proposed that each seasonal influenza vaccination may bring in only a limited number of new T cells.

The CDR3 sequence holds 16 residues, the cysteine and phenylalanine included. Just CDR3 DNA is preserved here, 48 bases in frame from base 1. The germline ends are 11 bases apart after V is trimmed by 4 bases and J by 0 bases. Per the germline V gene, SGHRS is the CDR1 and YFSETQ is the CDR2. Library creation used RT-PCR. The instrument given in TCRdb is Illumina HiSeq 2500. The raw public data were reprocessed by TCRdb itself: fastp quality trimming at Q25, MiXCR clonotype calling, in-frame beta chains only. Each entry is one CDR3 protein sequence, shown with its most common DNA and genes. The sample records 280,000 or so distinct CDR3 sequences, 21% of which are singletons. Jointly, the top ten make up roughly a tenth of the sample.

The sequencing used PBMCs from blood, collected 21 months after vaccination. Here the chain combines TRBV5-1 and TRBJ1-6; the D gene cannot be named for sure. The TCR originated in a man aged 45 to 70 who received an inactivated influenza vaccine. Donor details come from another sample of the same person, matched by shared clones. The CDR3 protein is CASSDRGVSYNSPLHF. The nucleotide sequence reads as follows: TGCGCCAGCAGCGACCGGGGTGTCTCCTATAATTCACCCCTCCACTTT.